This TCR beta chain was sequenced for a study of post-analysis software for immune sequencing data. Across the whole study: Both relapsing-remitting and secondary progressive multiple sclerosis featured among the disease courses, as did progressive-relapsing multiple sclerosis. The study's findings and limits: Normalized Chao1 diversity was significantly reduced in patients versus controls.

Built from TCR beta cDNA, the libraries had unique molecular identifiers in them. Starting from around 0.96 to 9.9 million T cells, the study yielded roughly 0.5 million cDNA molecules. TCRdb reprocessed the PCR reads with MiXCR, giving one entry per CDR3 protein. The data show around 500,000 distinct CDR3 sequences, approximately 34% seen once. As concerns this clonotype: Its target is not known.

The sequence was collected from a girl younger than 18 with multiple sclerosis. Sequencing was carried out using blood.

The CDR3 region is CASSLRASGYQETQYF. The CDR3 DNA follows: TGTGCCAGCAGCTTACGGGCTAGCGGGTACCAAGAGACCCAGTACTTC. The V call is TRBV7-2, the J call TRBJ2-5, with 8 bases aligning to TRBD2. The junction had 5 bases not matched to a gene; V was cut back by 2 bases and J by 0 bases. The CDR3 is 16 amino acids. Germline V gives CDR1 SGHTA, CDR2 FQGNSA.